This entry describes one T cell receptor beta chain. No antigen is known for it. This sample was included in a study of T cells in localized non-small cell lung cancer. The study's findings and limits: Because researchers sequenced only one region of the tumor, heterogeneity is still possible.

The table came from immunoSEQ multiplex PCR; TCRdb's copy has only in-frame clones and leaves some out. The sample consists of tens of thousands of clones, roughly 90% of them appearing once. Germline lookup yields CDR1 SEHNR and CDR2 FQNEAQ (reference sequence). The CDR3 runs to 17 residues. Germline trimming cut 6 bases from V and 10 bases from J; bases unmatched to any gene: 18. This rearrangement joins TRBV7-9 to TRBJ1-6; TRBD1 matches at 7 bases. Material: peripheral blood, obtained before any cancer treatment. The TCR was taken from a man aged 40-75 years with stage I squamous cell lung carcinoma. The CDR3 sequence: CASRYTGAGDSGSPLHF. CDR3 sequence (DNA): TGTGCCAGCAGATATACAGGGGCTGGGGACTCGGGCTCACCCCTCCACTTT. Filled out from reference TRBV7-9 and TRBJ1-6, the complete variable domain reads DTGVSQNPRHKITKRGQNVTFRCDPISEHNRLYWYRQTLGQGPEFLTYFQNEAQLEKSRLLSDRFSAERPKGSFSTLEIQRTEQGDSAMYLCASRYTGAGDSGSPLHFGNGTRLTVT.